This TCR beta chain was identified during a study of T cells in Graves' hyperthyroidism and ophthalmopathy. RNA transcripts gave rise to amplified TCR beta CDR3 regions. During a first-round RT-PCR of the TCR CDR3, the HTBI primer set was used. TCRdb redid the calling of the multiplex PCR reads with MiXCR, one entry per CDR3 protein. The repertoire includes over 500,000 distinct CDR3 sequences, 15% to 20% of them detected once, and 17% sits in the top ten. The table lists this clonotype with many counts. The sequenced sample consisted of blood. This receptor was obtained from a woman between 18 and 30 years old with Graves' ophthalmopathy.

CDR3 residues: CASTYGARSTEAFF. The CDR3, as DNA: TGTGCCAGCACCTATGGGGCGAGGAGCACTGAAGCTTTCTTT. The genes are TRBV6-1 and TRBJ1-1; a possible D gene is TRBD1 (5 bases). V lost 7 bases and J lost 4, with 16 bases in between. CDR1 and CDR2 from the germline V gene are MNHNS and SASEGT. This CDR3 contains 14 residues.